These T cell receptor beta chains were read from a single sample in a study of tumor-infiltrating lymphocytes in localized non-small cell lung cancer. The data were produced by immunoSEQ multiplex PCR, yet TCRdb's version contains in-frame clones alone and is incomplete. The sample shows more than 15,000 clones, roughly three quarters of them seen only once. The sample comprised lung tumor tissue. Receptor source: a human donor with non-small cell lung cancer. The CDR3 runs from the conserved cysteine through the conserved F or W. The order of the fields is D gene, V gene, clone size, J gene, CDR3 protein, CDR3 DNA. The D gene is left open where the match is weak. A row's size may be missing; if present it is once, few, many or a size class.

NA	TRBV5-6	NA	TRBJ1-2	CASSLGRFSNYGYTF	TGTGCCAGCAGCTTGGGCAGGTTTTCTAACTATGGCTACACCTTC
NA	TRBV6-5	once	TRBJ2-7	CASSPRATDYEQYF	TGTGCCAGCAGTCCTCGGGCCACAGATTACGAGCAGTACTTC
TRBD2	TRBV5-4	NA	TRBJ2-3	CASSWGGTRSTDTQYF	TGTGCCAGCAGCTGGGGGGGGACCCGGAGCACAGATACGCAGTATTTT
NA	TRBV5-1	NA	TRBJ1-3	CASSLQGPSGNTIYF	TGCGCCAGCAGCTTACAGGGTCCCTCTGGAAACACCATATATTTT
NA	TRBV5-6	NA	TRBJ2-7	CASSSLGSEYF	TGTGCCAGCAGCTCTTTAGGGAGTGAGTACTTC
NA	TRBV9	NA	TRBJ2-1	CASSVAGSRSSYNEQFF	TGTGCCAGCAGCGTAGCTGGAAGCAGGAGCTCCTACAATGAGCAGTTCTTC
NA	TRBV21-1	NA	TRBJ1-5	CASSKARGTPVDQPQHF	TGTGCCAGCAGCAAAGCTCGGGGAACTCCCGTGGATCAGCCCCAGCATTTT
TRBD2	TRBV4-2	NA	TRBJ2-7	CASGPGLAAGSSYEQYF	TGTGCCAGCGGACCGGGACTAGCGGCCGGAAGCTCCTACGAGCAGTACTTC
NA	TRBV15	NA	TRBJ1-2	CATSREGGFYGYTF	TGTGCCACCAGCCGCGAAGGGGGATTCTATGGCTACACCTTC
TRBD1	TRBV5-1	NA	TRBJ1-1	CASSARQGAGDTEAFF	TGCGCCAGCAGCGCTCGGCAGGGGGCGGGGGACACTGAAGCTTTCTTT
TRBD2	TRBV29-1	NA	TRBJ2-2	CSVGGPAGVSTGELFF	TGCAGCGTTGGGGGCCCAGCGGGGGTGAGCACCGGGGAGCTGTTTTTT
NA	TRBV19	medium-sized	TRBJ2-6	CASSEGSGANVLTF	TGTGCCAGTAGCGAGGGTTCTGGGGCCAACGTCCTGACTTTC
NA	TRBV6-1	NA	TRBJ2-5	CASKGRTHQETQYF	TGTGCCAGCAAGGGTCGAACCCACCAAGAGACCCAGTACTTC
TRBD1	TRBV19	NA	TRBJ2-6	CASRTGQGASSGANVLTF	TGTGCCAGTAGGACGGGACAGGGGGCCAGCTCTGGGGCCAACGTCCTGACTTTC
NA	TRBV28	few	TRBJ1-6	CASNLGGRHNSPLHF	TGTGCCAGCAACTTGGGGGGACGGCATAATTCACCCCTCCACTTT
NA	TRBV30	NA	TRBJ2-3	CAWRKPGADTQYF	TGTGCCTGGAGAAAACCAGGGGCGGATACGCAGTATTTT
TRBD2	TRBV5-6	NA	TRBJ2-5	CASSFGLAGERGAQYF	TGTGCCAGCAGCTTCGGACTAGCGGGGGAGCGGGGGGCCCAGTACTTC
NA	TRBV6-6	NA	TRBJ1-1	CASKPQGNTEAFF	TGTGCCAGCAAACCACAGGGGAACACTGAAGCTTTCTTT
NA	TRBV19	NA	TRBJ2-2	CASSIDGVIFPGELFF	TGTGCCAGTAGTATAGATGGAGTCATTTTCCCCGGGGAGCTGTTTTTT
NA	TRBV19	NA	TRBJ1-1	CASSMGRNTEAFF	TGTGCCAGTAGTATGGGCCGGAACACTGAAGCTTTCTTT
TRBD2	TRBV4-2	NA	TRBJ2-7	CASSRASGFHEQYF	TGTGCCAGCAGCCGGGCTAGCGGGTTCCACGAGCAGTACTTC
TRBD1	TRBV19	few	TRBJ2-2	CASSTTGDNTGELFF	TGTGCCAGTAGTACGACAGGGGACAACACCGGGGAGCTGTTTTTT
TRBD1	TRBV5-6	NA	TRBJ2-7	CASSLVGQGRDEQYF	TGTGCCAGCAGCTTGGTTGGACAGGGTCGAGACGAGCAGTACTTC
NA	TRBV28	NA	TRBJ1-2	CASSLGAGNYGYTF	TGTGCCAGCAGTTTAGGGGCAGGGAACTATGGCTACACCTTC
NA	TRBV6-5	NA	TRBJ2-7	CASSTAGPLTYEQYF	TGTGCCAGCAGTACTGCAGGTCCCCTAACCTACGAGCAGTACTTC
NA	TRBV5-2	NA	TRBJ2-1	CASRSIAGGIGEQFF	TGTGCCAGCAGGTCCATAGCGGGAGGTATTGGGGAGCAGTTCTTC
TRBD2	TRBV2	NA	TRBJ2-1	CASTGVAGDEQFF	TGTGCCAGCACCGGGGTAGCGGGAGATGAGCAGTTCTTC
NA	TRBV6-1	few	TRBJ2-7	CASSAPRGGSYEQYF	TGTGCCAGCAGTGCCCCAAGGGGGGGAAGTTACGAGCAGTACTTC
TRBD1	TRBV30	NA	TRBJ2-1	CAWSVLQGAGNEQFF	TGTGCCTGGAGTGTTCTACAGGGGGCAGGGAATGAGCAGTTCTTC
NA	TRBV6-5	few	TRBJ1-4	CASRRSATNEKLFF	TGTGCCAGTAGAAGGTCCGCAACTAATGAAAAACTGTTTTTT
NA	TRBV6-1	medium-sized	TRBJ1-5	CASSEFENQPQHF	TGTGCCAGCAGTGAATTCGAGAATCAGCCCCAGCATTTT
TRBD1	TRBV5-4	NA	TRBJ1-5	CASSKGTGGQPQHF	TGTGCCAGCAGCAAAGGGACAGGGGGCCAGCCCCAGCATTTT
NA	TRBV2	NA	TRBJ2-5	CASSGRGPGTKQETQYF	TGTGCCAGCAGTGGTCGGGGGCCCGGGACAAAACAAGAGACCCAGTACTTC
NA	TRBV15	NA	TRBJ2-2	CATGGGGFTGELFF	TGTGCCACCGGAGGAGGGGGATTCACCGGGGAGCTGTTTTTT
NA	TRBV19	medium-sized	TRBJ1-1	CASSIDRRGRGPTEAFF	TGTGCCAGTAGTATAGATAGGCGTGGCAGGGGCCCGACTGAAGCTTTCTTT
TRBD1	TRBV11-2	NA	TRBJ1-2	CASSSTGNYGYTF	TGTGCCAGCAGCTCGACAGGGAACTATGGCTACACCTTC
NA	TRBV19	NA	TRBJ2-1	CASSIDLLPAYNEQFF	TGTGCCAGTAGTATAGACTTACTACCGGCCTACAATGAGCAGTTCTTC
NA	TRBV15	NA	TRBJ1-1	CATSRDPPSEAFF	TGTGCCACCAGCAGAGATCCCCCGTCTGAAGCTTTCTTT
NA	TRBV6-1	NA	TRBJ1-2	CASSEYSQGSVGGYTF	TGTGCCAGCAGTGAATATAGTCAGGGGTCGGTCGGTGGCTACACCTTC
NA	TRBV10-2	few	TRBJ1-2	CASGPRGNYGYTF	TGCGCCAGCGGGCCTCGGGGGAACTATGGCTACACCTTC
NA	TRBV16	NA	TRBJ2-1	CASSQSPGSNNEQFF	TGTGCCAGCAGCCAATCGCCCGGGAGCAACAATGAGCAGTTCTTC